A single sample gave rise to the 13 T cell receptor beta chains below, sequenced in a study of blood T cell repertoires in COVID-19. Generated by immunoSEQ multiplex PCR, the TCRdb table keeps only in-frame clones and is missing some. The sample shows some 400,000 clones, around 87% of them seen only once. Sequenced sample: peripheral blood. These receptors originate from a man younger than 35 with active or convalescent COVID-19.

This clone was counted once. One junction end disagrees with the germline gene, perhaps due to a read error. The chain uses TRBV6-6 and TRBJ2-6; TRBD2 is a possible D gene (6 bases). Germline V lookup: CDR1 MNHNY, CDR2 SVGAGI (reference sequence). The CDR3 totals 16 residues. DNA of the CDR3: TGTGCCAGCGTATTGGGGGGTTTGGATGGGGCCAACGTGCTGACTTTC. It yields the protein CASVLGGLDGANVLTF.

This chain links TRBV18 with TRBJ2-7; the D is unclear. Deletions cut 5 bases from V and 3 bases from J, with 14 bases between. The CDR3 is 14 residues long. Germline V CDR1 and CDR2: KGHSH, LQKENI. Here the CDR3 reads CASSSDNNFYEQYF. CDR3 sequence (DNA): TGTGCCAGCTCATCAGACAACAACTTCTACGAGCAGTACTTC.

For this clone: This sample also contains other DNA sequences that code for the same CDR3. The chain recombines TRBV7-9 with TRBJ2-7, with D uncertain. CDR3 length: 13 residues. Trimming removed 1 base from V and 2 bases from J, with 6 bases in between. Germline-derived CDR1 and CDR2 are SEHNR and FQNEAQ (reference sequence). The CDR3 is CASSLDRAYEQYF. As DNA, the CDR3 is TGTGCCAGCAGCTTAGACCGGGCCTACGAGCAGTACTTC.

This chain uses TRBV5-1 with TRBJ2-7; D unresolved. CDR3 length: 14 residues. V shed 0 bases and J shed 0 bases, with 7 bases lying between them. In germline, CDR1 is SGHRS, CDR2 YFSETQ. The CDR3 reads CASSLGGNSYEQYF. For the CDR3, the DNA is TGCGCCAGCAGCTTGGGAGGAAACTCCTACGAGCAGTACTTC.

V and J are TRBV19 and TRBJ2-1, with TRBD2 matching 10 bases. The CDR3 spans 18 residues. The V gene's germline CDR1 is LNHDA and CDR2 SQIVND (reference sequence). The J segment lost 6 bases and the V segment lost 0 bases, leaving 11 bases of the junction unmatched. CDR3 in DNA: TGTGCCAGTAGTATAGATTGGTCTAGCGGGAGACTCGTCAATGAGCAGTTCTTC. As protein: CASSIDWSSGRLVNEQFF.

The chain is built from TRBV4-1 and TRBJ1-1; no clear D. The CDR3 spans 13 residues. Trimming took 3 bases from V and 7 from J, leaving 12 bases between them. Germline V gene lookup returns CDR1 MGHRA and CDR2 YSYEKL. The CDR3 DNA sequence: TGCGCCAGCAGCCACGTCCAGAAGATTGAAGCTTTCTTT. This gives the protein CASSHVQKIEAFF.

The count of this clone is one. This chain uses TRBV7-2 with TRBJ1-5; D unresolved. Trimming removed 2 bases at V and 0 bases at J, with 8 bases between. Germline V CDR1 and CDR2: SGHTA, FQGNSA. This CDR3 is 15 amino acids long. The CDR3 region is CASSLRSNSNQPQHF. The CDR3 DNA follows: TGTGCCAGCAGCTTAAGGAGTAATAGCAATCAGCCCCAGCATTTT.

DNA of the CDR3: TGTGCCAGCAGTTTAACCCGCTCCGTGGGCGAGCAGTTCTTC. Translating gives CASSLTRSVGEQFF. This rearrangement joins TRBV27 to TRBJ2-1; D unclear. Germline CDR1 and CDR2: MNHEY and SMNVEV (reference sequence). This CDR3 is 14 amino acids long. Trimming shortened V by 2 bases and J by 10 bases, and 15 bases separated the two germline ends.

The chain has TRBV30 and TRBJ2-7; 7 positions agree with TRBD2. The CDR3 totals 12 residues. Germline V lookup: CDR1 GTSNPN, CDR2 SVGIG (reference sequence). J lost 3 bases, V lost 4 bases, and 3 bases had no gene match. The CDR3 coding sequence is TGTGCCTGGACTAGCGGATTCTACGAGCAGTACTTC. Encoded protein: CAWTSGFYEQYF. Complete variable domain (other parts from reference TRBV30 and TRBJ2-7): SQTIHQWPATLVQPVGSPLSLECTVEGTSNPNLYWYRQAAGRGLQLLFYSVGIGQISSEVPQNLSASRPQDRQFILSSKKLLLSDSGFYLCAWTSGFYEQYFGPGTRLTVT.

V gene TRBV19 combines with J gene TRBJ1-4; D uncertain. The germline CDR1 and CDR2 sequences are LNHDA and SQIVND (reference sequence). The ends were cut back, 7 bases at V and 0 bases at J, with 9 bases in the middle. The length of the CDR3 is 14 residues. For the CDR3, the DNA is TGTGCCAGTACCGGCGGTGCAACTAATGAAAAACTGTTTTTT. Translated: CASTGGATNEKLFF.

This chain joins TRBV10-3 and TRBJ2-5, with 10 bases identical to TRBD1. From germline, CDR1 is ENHRY and CDR2 SYGVKD. The CDR3 consists of 16 residues. The V and J ends lost 2 bases and 3 bases, in that order; junction bases with no gene match: 6. CDR3 sequence: CAISEPRTGGEETQYF. The CDR3 region has the DNA TGTGCCATCAGTGAGCCCCGGACAGGGGGGGAAGAGACCCAGTACTTC.

The chain has TRBV7-9 and TRBJ1-1, with D tentatively TRBD1 (5 bases). V shed 4 bases and J shed 1 base, with 19 bases lying between them. CDR1 and CDR2 (germline): SEHNR, FQNEAQ (reference sequence). The CDR3 runs 17 residues. CDR3 DNA: TGTGCCAGCAGCTCCGAAGACAGAATAAGAGGGAACACTGAAGCTTTCTTT. The encoded protein is CASSSEDRIRGNTEAFF.

This chain uses TRBV29-1 with TRBJ1-2; 10 bases match TRBD1. Germline lookup yields CDR1 SQVTM and CDR2 ANQGSEA. Losses at the gene ends were 4 bases for V and 6 bases for J; bases not matched to a gene: 2. The CDR3 consists of 12 residues. CDR3 sequence (DNA): TGCAGCGTTGGACAGGGGGCAGATGGCTACACCTTC. It specifies CSVGQGADGYTF.